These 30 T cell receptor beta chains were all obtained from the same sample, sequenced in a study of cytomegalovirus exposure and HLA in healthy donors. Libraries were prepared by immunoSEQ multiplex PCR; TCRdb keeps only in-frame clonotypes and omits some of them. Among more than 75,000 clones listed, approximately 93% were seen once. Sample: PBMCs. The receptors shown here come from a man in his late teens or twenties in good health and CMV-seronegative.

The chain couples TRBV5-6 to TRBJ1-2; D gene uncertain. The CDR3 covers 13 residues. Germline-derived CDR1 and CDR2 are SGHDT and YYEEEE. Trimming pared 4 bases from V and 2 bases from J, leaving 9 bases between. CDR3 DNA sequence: TGTGCCAGCAGCGAAGCCTCGAACTATGGCTACACCTTC. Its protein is CASSEASNYGYTF.

The CDR3: CASRTGVGNEQFF. CDR3 sequence (DNA): TGCGCCAGCAGGACTGGTGTGGGCAATGAGCAGTTCTTC. The chain carries TRBV5-1 and TRBJ2-1; D gene ambiguous. The CDR3 is made up of 13 amino acids. Germline CDR1 is SGHRS and CDR2 is YFSETQ. The V end lost 5 bases, the J end lost 6 bases, and 12 bases lay between the germline ends.

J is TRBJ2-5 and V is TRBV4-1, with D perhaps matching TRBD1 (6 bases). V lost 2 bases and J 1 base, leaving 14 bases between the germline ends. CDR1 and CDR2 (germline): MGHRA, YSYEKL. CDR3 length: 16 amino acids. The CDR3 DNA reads TGCGCCAGCAGCCAACCTAGACAGGCCAGCCAAGAGACCCAGTACTTC. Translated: CASSQPRQASQETQYF.

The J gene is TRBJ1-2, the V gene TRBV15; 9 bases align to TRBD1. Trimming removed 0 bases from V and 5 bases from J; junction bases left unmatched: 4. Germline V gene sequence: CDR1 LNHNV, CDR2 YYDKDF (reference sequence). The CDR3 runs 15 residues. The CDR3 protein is CATSREGTGLYGYTF. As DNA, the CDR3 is TGTGCCACCAGCAGAGAAGGGACAGGGTTGTATGGCTACACCTTC.

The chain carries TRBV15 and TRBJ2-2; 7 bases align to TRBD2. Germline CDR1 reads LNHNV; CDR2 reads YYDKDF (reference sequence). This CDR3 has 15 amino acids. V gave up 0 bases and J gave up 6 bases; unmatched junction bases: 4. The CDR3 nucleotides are TGTGCCACCAGCAGAGAGGCGGGAGCCCCCGGGGAGCTGTTTTTT. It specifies CATSREAGAPGELFF.

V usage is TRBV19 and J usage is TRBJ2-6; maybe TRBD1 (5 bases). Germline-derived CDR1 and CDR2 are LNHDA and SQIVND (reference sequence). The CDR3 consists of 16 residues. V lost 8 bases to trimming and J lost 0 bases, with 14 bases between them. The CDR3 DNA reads TGTGCCAGTCGCTCAGGGCTTAGCTCTGGGGCCAACGTCCTGACTTTC. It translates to CASRSGLSSGANVLTF.

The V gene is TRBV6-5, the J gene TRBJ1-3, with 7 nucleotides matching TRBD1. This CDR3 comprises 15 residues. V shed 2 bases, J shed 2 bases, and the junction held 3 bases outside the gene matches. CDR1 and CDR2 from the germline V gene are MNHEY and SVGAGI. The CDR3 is CASSYNRGAGNTIYF. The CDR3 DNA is TGTGCCAGCAGTTACAACAGGGGAGCTGGAAACACCATATATTTT.

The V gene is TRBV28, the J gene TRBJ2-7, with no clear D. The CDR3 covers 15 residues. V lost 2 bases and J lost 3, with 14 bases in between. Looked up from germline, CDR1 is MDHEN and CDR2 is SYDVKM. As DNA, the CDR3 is TGTGCCAGCAGTTTAGACCCTCAGGCCAGCTACGAGCAGTACTTC. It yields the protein CASSLDPQASYEQYF.

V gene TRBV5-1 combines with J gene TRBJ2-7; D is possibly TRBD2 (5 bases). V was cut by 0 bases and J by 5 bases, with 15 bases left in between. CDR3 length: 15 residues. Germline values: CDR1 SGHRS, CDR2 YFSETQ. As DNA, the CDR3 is TGCGCCAGCAGCTTGGCGGTTAGCGTATCGGACGAGCAGTACTTC. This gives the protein CASSLAVSVSDEQYF.

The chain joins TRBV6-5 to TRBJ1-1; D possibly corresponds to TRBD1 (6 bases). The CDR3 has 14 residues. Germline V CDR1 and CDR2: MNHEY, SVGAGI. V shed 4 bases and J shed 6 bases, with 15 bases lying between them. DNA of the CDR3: TGTGCCAGCAGTTGGGTGGCAGGGGTCCCTGAAGCTTTCTTT. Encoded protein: CASSWVAGVPEAFF.

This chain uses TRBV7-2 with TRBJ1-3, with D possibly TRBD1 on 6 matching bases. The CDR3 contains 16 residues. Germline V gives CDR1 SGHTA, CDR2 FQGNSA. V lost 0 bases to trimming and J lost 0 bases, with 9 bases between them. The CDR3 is CASSLAGTNSGNTIYF. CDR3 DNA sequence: TGTGCCAGCAGCTTAGCGGGGACAAACTCTGGAAACACCATATATTTT.

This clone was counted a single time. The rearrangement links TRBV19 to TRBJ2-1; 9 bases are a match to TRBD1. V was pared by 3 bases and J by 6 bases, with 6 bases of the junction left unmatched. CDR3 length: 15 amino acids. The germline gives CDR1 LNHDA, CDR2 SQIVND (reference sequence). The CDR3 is CASSILDRGTNEQFF. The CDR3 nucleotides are TGTGCCAGTAGTATTCTGGACAGGGGAACCAATGAGCAGTTCTTC.

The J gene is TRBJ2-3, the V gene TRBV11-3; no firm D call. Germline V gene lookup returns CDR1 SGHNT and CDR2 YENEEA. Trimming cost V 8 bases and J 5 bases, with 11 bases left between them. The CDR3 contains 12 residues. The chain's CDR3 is CASARRRDTQYF. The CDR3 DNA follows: TGTGCCAGCGCCCGTCGCAGAGATACGCAGTATTTT.

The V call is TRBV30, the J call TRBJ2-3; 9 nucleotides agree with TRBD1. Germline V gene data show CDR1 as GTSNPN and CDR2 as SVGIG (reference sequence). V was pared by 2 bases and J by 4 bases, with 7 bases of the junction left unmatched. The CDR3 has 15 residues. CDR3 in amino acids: CAWSSLGTGSDTQYF. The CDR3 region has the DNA TGTGCCTGGAGTTCCCTAGGGACAGGGTCAGATACGCAGTATTTT.

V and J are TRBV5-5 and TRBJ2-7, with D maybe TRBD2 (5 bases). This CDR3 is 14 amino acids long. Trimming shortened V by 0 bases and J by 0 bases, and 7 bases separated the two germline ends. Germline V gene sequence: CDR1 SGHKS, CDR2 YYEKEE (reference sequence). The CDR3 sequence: CASSLVGISYEQYF. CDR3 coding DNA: TGTGCCAGCAGCTTGGTCGGGATCTCCTACGAGCAGTACTTC.

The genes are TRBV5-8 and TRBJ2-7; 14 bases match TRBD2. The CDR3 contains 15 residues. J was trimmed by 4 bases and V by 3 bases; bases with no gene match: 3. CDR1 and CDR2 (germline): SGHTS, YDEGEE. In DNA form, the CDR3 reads TGTGCCAGCAGCTGGACTAGCGGGGGGACTTACGAGCAGTACTTC. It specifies CASSWTSGGTYEQYF. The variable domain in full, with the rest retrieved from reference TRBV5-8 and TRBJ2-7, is EAGVTQSPTHLIKTRGQQATLRCSPISGHTSVYWYQQALGLGLQFLLWYDEGEERNRGNFPPRFSGRQFPNYSSELNVNALELEDSALYLCASSWTSGGTYEQYFGPGTRLTVT.

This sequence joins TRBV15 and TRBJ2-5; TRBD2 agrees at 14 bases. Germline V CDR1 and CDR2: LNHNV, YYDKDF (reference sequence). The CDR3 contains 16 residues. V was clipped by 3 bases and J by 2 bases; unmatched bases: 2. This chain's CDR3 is CATSSGLAGGQETQYF. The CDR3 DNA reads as TGTGCCACCAGCAGCGGACTAGCGGGGGGTCAAGAGACCCAGTACTTC.

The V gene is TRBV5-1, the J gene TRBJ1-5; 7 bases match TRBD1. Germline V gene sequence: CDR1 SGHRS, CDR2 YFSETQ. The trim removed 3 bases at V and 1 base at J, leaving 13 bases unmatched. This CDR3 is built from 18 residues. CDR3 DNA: TGCGCCAGCAGCTCTGGACAGGAGGCAACGGGGAGCAATCAGCCCCAGCATTTT. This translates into CASSSGQEATGSNQPQHF.

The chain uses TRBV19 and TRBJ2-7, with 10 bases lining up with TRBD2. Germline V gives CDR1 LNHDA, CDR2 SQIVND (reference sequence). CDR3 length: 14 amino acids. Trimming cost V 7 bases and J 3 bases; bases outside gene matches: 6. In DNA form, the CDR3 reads TGTGCCAGTACCAGCGGGAGGGAACTCTACGAGCAGTACTTC. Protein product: CASTSGRELYEQYF.

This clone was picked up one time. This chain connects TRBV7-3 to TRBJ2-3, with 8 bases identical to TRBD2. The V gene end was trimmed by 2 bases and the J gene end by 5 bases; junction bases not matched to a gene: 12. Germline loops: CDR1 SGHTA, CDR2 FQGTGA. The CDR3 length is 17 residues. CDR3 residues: CASSLGASGRGIDTQYF. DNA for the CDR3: TGTGCCAGCAGCTTAGGGGCCAGCGGGAGAGGAATAGATACGCAGTATTTT.

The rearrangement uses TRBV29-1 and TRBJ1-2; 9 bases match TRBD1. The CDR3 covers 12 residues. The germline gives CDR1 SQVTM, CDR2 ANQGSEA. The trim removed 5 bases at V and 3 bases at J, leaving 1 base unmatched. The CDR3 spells CSVRTGDYGYTF. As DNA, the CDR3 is TGCAGCGTTAGGACAGGGGACTATGGCTACACCTTC.

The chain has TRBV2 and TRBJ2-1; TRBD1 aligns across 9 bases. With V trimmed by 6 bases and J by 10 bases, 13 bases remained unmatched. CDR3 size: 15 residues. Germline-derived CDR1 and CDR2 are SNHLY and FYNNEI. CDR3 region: CASSPRDRAPWEQFF. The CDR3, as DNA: TGTGCCAGCAGCCCCAGGGACAGGGCGCCGTGGGAGCAGTTCTTC.

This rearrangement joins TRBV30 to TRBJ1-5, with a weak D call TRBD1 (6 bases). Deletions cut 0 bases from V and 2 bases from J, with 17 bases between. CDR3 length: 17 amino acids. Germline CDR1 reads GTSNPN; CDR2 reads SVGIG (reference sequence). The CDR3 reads CAWSVRAGVRGNQPQHF. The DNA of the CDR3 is TGTGCCTGGAGTGTACGCGCAGGGGTCAGAGGCAATCAGCCCCAGCATTTT.

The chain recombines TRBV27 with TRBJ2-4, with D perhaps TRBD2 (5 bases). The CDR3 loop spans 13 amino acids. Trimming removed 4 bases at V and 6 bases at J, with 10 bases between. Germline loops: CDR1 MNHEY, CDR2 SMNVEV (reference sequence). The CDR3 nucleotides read TGTGCCAGCAGTTCGGCTGGAGGAAACATTCAGTACTTC. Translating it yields CASSSAGGNIQYF.

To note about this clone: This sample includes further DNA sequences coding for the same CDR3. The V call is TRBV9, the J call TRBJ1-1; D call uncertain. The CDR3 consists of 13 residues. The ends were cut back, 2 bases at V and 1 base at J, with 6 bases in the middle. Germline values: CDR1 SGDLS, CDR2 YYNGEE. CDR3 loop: CASSVGRNTEAFF. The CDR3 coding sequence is TGTGCCAGCAGCGTTGGCAGGAACACTGAAGCTTTCTTT.

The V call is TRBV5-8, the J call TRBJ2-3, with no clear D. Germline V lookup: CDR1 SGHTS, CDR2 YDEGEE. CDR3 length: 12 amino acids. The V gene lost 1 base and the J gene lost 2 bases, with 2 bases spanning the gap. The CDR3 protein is CASSLYTDTQYF. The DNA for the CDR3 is TGTGCCAGCAGCTTGTACACAGATACGCAGTATTTT.

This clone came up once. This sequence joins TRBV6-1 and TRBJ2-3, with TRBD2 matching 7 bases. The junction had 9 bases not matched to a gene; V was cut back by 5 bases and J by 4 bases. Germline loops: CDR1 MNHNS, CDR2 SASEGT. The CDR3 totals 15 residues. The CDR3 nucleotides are TGTGCCAGCAGTCCCCGGGGGGATGCCGCAGATACGCAGTATTTT. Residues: CASSPRGDAADTQYF.

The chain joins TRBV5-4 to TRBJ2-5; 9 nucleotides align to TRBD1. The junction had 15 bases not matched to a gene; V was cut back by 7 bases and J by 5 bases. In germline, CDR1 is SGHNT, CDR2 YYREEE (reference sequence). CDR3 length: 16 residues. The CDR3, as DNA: TGTGCCAGCTCCCCACAGGGGGCGCTTGTAACGGAGACCCAGTACTTC. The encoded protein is CASSPQGALVTETQYF.

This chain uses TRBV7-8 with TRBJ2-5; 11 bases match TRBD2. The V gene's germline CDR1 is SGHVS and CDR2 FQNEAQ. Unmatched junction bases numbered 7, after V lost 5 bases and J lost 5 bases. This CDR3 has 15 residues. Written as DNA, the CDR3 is TGTGCCAGCAGCGATCTAGCGGGGGGTTGGGAGACCCAGTACTTC. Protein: CASSDLAGGWETQYF.

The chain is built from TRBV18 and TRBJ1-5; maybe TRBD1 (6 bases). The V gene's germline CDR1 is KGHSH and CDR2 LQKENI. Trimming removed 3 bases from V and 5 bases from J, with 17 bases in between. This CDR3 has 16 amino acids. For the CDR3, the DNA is TGTGCCAGCTCACCTCCTCGGGGGGGCTCTTATCAGCCCCAGCATTTT. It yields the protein CASSPPRGGSYQPQHF.